Below, 4 T cell receptor beta chains from the same sample are listed, as sequenced in a study of blood T cell repertoires in COVID-19. Clones were sequenced by immunoSEQ multiplex PCR, and TCRdb holds only the in-frame ones, with some missing. The repertoire holds around 60,000 clones, with roughly 88% as singletons. The sequenced sample consisted of peripheral blood. The receptor set was obtained from a human donor in a cohort sampled during active COVID-19.

By share, this clone ranks as medium-sized. Other DNA sequences from this sample encode an identical CDR3 as well. The chain combines TRBV3-1 (or the pseudogene TRBV3-2) with TRBJ1-6, with D uncertain. This CDR3 has 13 amino acids. V lost 1 base and J 10 bases, leaving 8 bases between the germline ends. The germline V gene encodes CDR1 LGHDT and CDR2 YNNKEL (reference sequence). Here the CDR3 DNA reads TGTGCCAGCAGCCAAGGGCCCAACTCACCCCTCCACTTT. This encodes CASSQGPNSPLHF.

This chain uses TRBV27 with TRBJ2-7; 8 nucleotides agree with TRBD1. Looked up from germline, CDR1 is MNHEY and CDR2 is SMNVEV (reference sequence). The CDR3 has 14 amino acids. V lost 2 bases and J lost 6; bases outside the gene matches: 6. The CDR3 region has the DNA TGTGCCAGCAGTTTAAATACAGGGGGAGGCGAGCAGTACTTC. Protein product: CASSLNTGGGEQYF.

V and J are TRBV5-4 and TRBJ2-4, with D maybe TRBD2 (5 bases). The CDR3 covers 13 residues. Trimming removed 4 bases from V and 5 bases from J, with 10 bases in between. Germline CDR1 reads SGHNT; CDR2 reads YYREEE (reference sequence). The CDR3 sequence is CASSPDGENIQYF. In DNA, the CDR3 is TGTGCCAGCAGCCCCGACGGGGAAAACATTCAGTACTTC.

This clone was seen a few times. The rearrangement links TRBV7-6 to TRBJ2-7; 11 bases agree with TRBD2. Trimming removed 3 bases from V and 3 bases from J; junction bases left unmatched: 4. The germline gives CDR1 SGHVS, CDR2 FNYEAQ. This CDR3 is built from 15 residues. In nucleotides, the CDR3 is TGTGCCAGCAGCTTGACTAGCGGGGTCCTCTACGAGCAGTACTTC. Its translation: CASSLTSGVLYEQYF.